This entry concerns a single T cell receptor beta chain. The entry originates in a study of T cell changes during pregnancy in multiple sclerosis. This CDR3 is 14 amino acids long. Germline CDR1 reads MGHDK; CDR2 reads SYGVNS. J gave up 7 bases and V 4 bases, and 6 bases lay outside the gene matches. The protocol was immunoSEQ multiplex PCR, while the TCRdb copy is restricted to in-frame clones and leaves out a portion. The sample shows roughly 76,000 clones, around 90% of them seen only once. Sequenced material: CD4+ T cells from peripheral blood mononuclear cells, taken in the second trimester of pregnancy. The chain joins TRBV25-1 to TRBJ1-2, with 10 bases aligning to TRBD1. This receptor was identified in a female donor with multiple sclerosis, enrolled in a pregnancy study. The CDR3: CASSAPRQGAGYTF. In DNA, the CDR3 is TGTGCCAGCAGTGCCCCTAGACAGGGGGCTGGCTACACCTTC.